The T cell receptor (beta chain) under discussion was sequenced for a study of human T cells and chemical hapten exposure. The overall study: Alopecia areata, totalis or universalis affected patients, mainly female. Notes on the study in general: The number of TCRs above 1 in 1000 frequency did not change after DPC sensitization.

Unique molecular identifiers were linked by the library to individual cDNA molecules. One entry per CDR3 protein, called by TCRdb with MiXCR from the RACE reads. The sample has about 71,000 distinct CDR3 sequences; around 10% are singletons. Trimming removed 2 bases from V and 1 base from J, with 8 bases in between. The CDR3 consists of 14 residues. The germline gives CDR1 MNHEY, CDR2 SVGEGT. This clonotype came up many times. Its antigen is as yet unknown. As for time point: patch test 3, about 24 weeks after DPC sensitization. The treatment denotes: therapeutic diphenylcyclopropenone sensitization with weekly scalp DPC.

The sample here was whole blood, taken in connection with sensitization to the hapten diphenylcyclopropenone (DPC). The V and J genes are TRBV6-2 or TRBV6-3 and TRBJ1-1; D remains unclear. This clonotype was obtained from a woman aged 50 to 60 with alopecia areata. Some clones in this sample may be carry-over from other donors' samples. The CDR3 loop reads CASSYTKGNTEAFF. For the CDR3, the DNA is TGTGCCAGCAGTTACACGAAGGGGAACACTGAAGCTTTCTTT.